The clone carrying this T cell receptor (beta chain) was picked up many times. The sample comes from a study of metastatic and nonmetastatic thyroid tumors. Study as a whole: Repertoires were compared across blood and tumor or nodule tissue from malignant and benign thyroid patients.

Patients underwent thyroid surgery, and none had received any treatment before it. The germline gives CDR1 SGHAT, CDR2 FQDESV (reference sequence). CDR3 length equals 16 residues. The V and J ends lost 5 bases and 2 bases, in that order; junction bases with no gene match: 8. Authors' analysis steps: To classify distant metastasis in papillary thyroid cancer, a model was built from CDR3 differences across clinicopathological groups. Using MiXCR, TCRdb re-called clones from the PCR reads. V and J calls and clone size were set by TCRdb, not the authors. The data show roughly 65,000 clones, 13% to 15% seen once.

The rearrangement joins TRBV11-1 to TRBJ2-7; TRBD2 matches at 11 bases. Material: blood. The source is a male donor with papillary thyroid cancer or a benign thyroid nodule (not recorded which). Some clones in this sample may be carry-over from other donors' samples. CDR3 protein: CASSPAGLAATYEQYF. Written as DNA, the CDR3 is TGTGCCAGCAGCCCGGCGGGACTAGCGGCTACCTACGAGCAGTACTTC.